This T cell receptor (beta chain) was captured in a study of T-cell memory formation after mild COVID-19. The study, taken as a whole, reports: A second wave of clones peaked on day 37, and their SARS-CoV-2 specificity went unconfirmed. Memory cells collected pre-infection included some clones that later responded, suggesting cross-reactive memory joined. Clones contracting over day 15 to 85 were CD4/CD8 balanced, with later expanders leaning CD4+. Among contracting clones, CD4+ were mainly CM/EM and CD8+ enriched in EMRA.

Losses at the gene ends were 7 bases for V and 2 bases for J; bases not matched to a gene: 20. This CDR3 spans 19 amino acids. Germline assignment: CDR1 LGHNA and CDR2 YNFKEQ. Remarks on this clonotype: As yet, its antigen is unknown.

TCRdb re-analysed the 5' RACE reads in MiXCR, keeping a single row per CDR3 protein. The table has some 250,000 distinct CDR3 sequences, roughly a tenth seen once; the top ten hold around 23%. The chain uses TRBV4-2 and TRBJ1-3; 7 positions match TRBD1. The clonotype comes from a man aged 18 to 29 who had mild COVID-19 (a few samples of this study predate the infection). Cell type and time point are not known. Source material: PBMCs or a T cell subset sorted from them (not recorded which). The chain's CDR3 is CASTPSWSPGGDAGNTIYF. In nucleotides, the CDR3 is TGTGCCAGCACCCCTTCTTGGTCACCAGGGGGTGACGCTGGAAACACCATATATTTT.